These 3 T cell receptor beta chains were sequenced from one sample in a study of beta chain features in type 1 diabetes. Expressed TCRB transcripts were sequenced after all isolated RNA was converted to cDNA. Generated by immunoSEQ multiplex PCR, the TCRdb table keeps only in-frame clones and is missing some. This sample has 200,000 to 250,000 clones; roughly 13% occur once, and the top ten carry more than 0.02%. The sample consisted of naive CD4+ T cells from blood. These TCRs come from a woman aged 40 to 49 in good health.

This clone was seen a handful of times. The V call is TRBV2, the J call TRBJ1-3; no clear D. Germline V gene data show CDR1 as SNHLY and CDR2 as FYNNEI. V dropped 6 bases and J dropped 2 bases, with 5 bases sitting between them. The CDR3 sequence is 12 residues long. CDR3 DNA: TGTGCCAGCAGGGCAGCTGGAAACACCATATATTTT. It specifies CASRAAGNTIYF.

The rearrangement links TRBV13 to TRBJ1-4, with TRBD1 identical over 9 bases. V shed 5 bases, J shed 7 bases, and the junction held 8 bases outside the gene matches. Germline assignment: CDR1 PRHDT and CDR2 FYEKMQ (reference sequence). CDR3 length: 15 residues. CDR3 residues: CASSGDREGGEKLFF. The CDR3 DNA follows: TGTGCCAGCAGCGGGGACAGGGAGGGGGGTGAAAAACTGTTTTTT.

This clone was observed a handful of times. The junction differs from germline at one of its ends, possibly a read error. The chain joins TRBV29-1 to TRBJ1-2, with D possibly TRBD1 on 5 matching bases. CDR1 SQVTM and CDR2 ANQGSEA come from the germline V gene. The CDR3 runs to 11 residues. CDR3 residues: CSARSQAPLLF. Here the CDR3 DNA reads TGCAGCGCCCGGTCACAGGCACCCCTCTTGTTC. The full variable domain, with the rest looked up from reference TRBV29-1 and TRBJ1-2, is SAVISQKPSRDICQRGTSLTIQCQVDSQVTMMFWYRQQPGQSLTLIATANQGSEATYESGFVIDKFPISRPNLTFSTLTVSNMSPEDSSIYLCSARSQAPLLFGSGTRLTVV.